The present entry profiles one T cell receptor (beta chain) with its context. The sample belongs to a study of blood T cell repertoires in COVID-19. On the study more broadly: PBMCs, B-cell-depleted T cells, or T cells were the source of the cDNA or gDNA that made up the material.

Authors' data handling: Estimates of nucleated cell counts were drawn from the amplification of reference gene primers. Here immunoSEQ multiplex PCR was the method, and the copy in TCRdb shows in-frame clones only, minus some. V and J calls and clone size are those listed in that table; D and trimming were worked out from the DNA. The table shows 55,000 to 80,000 clones, with around 87% occurring only once. CDR3 length: 13 residues. Trimming left V 6 bases short and J 4 bases short, with 9 bases between. Source material: peripheral blood. This sequence was found in a man between 70 and 80 years old with acute or convalescent COVID-19. The chain joins TRBV12-3 or TRBV12-4 to TRBJ2-2; no firm D call. The DNA for the CDR3 is TGTGCCAGCAGACCCACGGGCACCGGGGAGCTGTTTTTT. Translation gives CASRPTGTGELFF.